The sequence of this TCR beta chain was determined in a study of T-cell reconstitution after alpha-beta-depleted transplantation in children. The CDR3 length is 16 residues. With 7 bases clipped from V and 4 bases from J, the junction kept 14 bases outside the gene matches. Germline V gene data show CDR1 as MDHEN and CDR2 as SYDVKM. This clonotype was observed many times. Preparation of the TCRbeta library involved a method that used unique molecular identifiers. TCRdb re-derived calls from the PCR reads in MiXCR, one entry per CDR3 protein. The sample includes more than 85,000 distinct CDR3 sequences, approximately 10% of them seen just once.

This chain joins TRBV28 and TRBJ2-7, with 9 positions matching TRBD2. The clonotype was recovered from a human donor who donated a stem cell graft to a child with acute lymphoblastic leukemia. Sequencing was performed on PBMCs from the stem cell graft donor, taken from the stem cell graft. CDR3 region: CASIPAPAGGSYEQYF. In nucleotides, the CDR3 is TGTGCCAGCATCCCGGCCCCTGCGGGAGGGAGTTACGAGCAGTACTTC. Variable domain in full (rest from reference TRBV28 and TRBJ2-7): DVKVTQSSRYLVKRTGEKVFLECVQDMDHENMFWYRQDPGLGLRLIYFSYDVKMKEKGDIPEGYSVSREKKERFSLILESASTNQTSMYLCASIPAPAGGSYEQYFGPGTRLTVT.